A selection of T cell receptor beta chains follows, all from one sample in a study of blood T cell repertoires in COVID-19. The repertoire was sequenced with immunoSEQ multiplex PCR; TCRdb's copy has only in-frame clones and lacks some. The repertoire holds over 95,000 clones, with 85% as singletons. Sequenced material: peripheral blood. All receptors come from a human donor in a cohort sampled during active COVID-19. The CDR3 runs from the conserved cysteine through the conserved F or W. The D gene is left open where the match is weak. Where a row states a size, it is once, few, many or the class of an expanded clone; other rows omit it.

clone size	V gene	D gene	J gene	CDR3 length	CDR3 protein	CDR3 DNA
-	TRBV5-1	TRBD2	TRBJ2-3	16	CASSSGLAGRTDTQYF	TGCGCCAGCAGCTCCGGACTAGCGGGGCGCACAGATACGCAGTATTTT
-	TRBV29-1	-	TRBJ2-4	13	CSVEDLEGRDQYF	TGCAGCGTTGAAGATCTTGAAGGGCGGGATCAGTACTTC
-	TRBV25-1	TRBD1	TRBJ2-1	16	CATAGTGAISYNEQFF	TGTGCCACCGCCGGGACAGGGGCCATCTCCTACAATGAGCAGTTCTTC
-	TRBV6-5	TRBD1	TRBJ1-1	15	CASSYGTGRSKEAFF	TGTGCCAGCAGTTACGGGACAGGGCGTAGTAAGGAAGCTTTCTTT
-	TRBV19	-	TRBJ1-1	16	CASSTLPGHLNTEAFF	TGTGCCAGTAGTACCTTACCCGGACATCTGAACACTGAAGCTTTCTTT
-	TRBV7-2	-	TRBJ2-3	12	CASEGGTDTQYF	TGTGCCAGTGAGGGGGGCACAGATACGCAGTATTTT
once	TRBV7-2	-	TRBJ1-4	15	CASSKVDGGKSKLFF	TGTGCCAGCTCAAAGGTTGACGGGGGAAAGTCAAAACTGTTTTTT
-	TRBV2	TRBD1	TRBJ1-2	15	CASSETSRDSYGYTF	TGTGCCAGCAGTGAAACGTCCCGGGACAGTTATGGCTACACCTTC
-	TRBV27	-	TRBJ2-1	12	CATAAGLSEQFF	TGTGCCACCGCTGCGGGGTTGAGTGAGCAGTTCTTC
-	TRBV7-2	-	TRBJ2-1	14	CASSPQVASDEQFF	TGTGCCAGCAGCCCACAGGTAGCTTCGGATGAGCAGTTCTTC
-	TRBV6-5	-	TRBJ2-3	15	CASSTHRVSTDTQYF	TGTGCCAGCAGTACCCACAGGGTAAGCACAGATACGCAGTATTTT
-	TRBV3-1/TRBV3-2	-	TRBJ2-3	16	CASSQEDQGSTDTQYF	TGTGCCAGCAGCCAAGAGGACCAGGGCTCCACAGATACGCAGTATTTT
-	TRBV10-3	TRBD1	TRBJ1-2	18	CAISEPIPVDRDHNGYTF	TGTGCCATCAGTGAGCCGATCCCGGTTGACAGGGACCACAATGGCTACACCTTC
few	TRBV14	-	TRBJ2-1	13	CASSRQTYNEQFF	TGTGCCAGCAGCCGACAGACCTACAATGAGCAGTTCTTC
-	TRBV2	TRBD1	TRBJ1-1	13	CASRPTGPTEAFF	TGTGCCAGCAGACCGACAGGGCCCACTGAAGCTTTCTTT
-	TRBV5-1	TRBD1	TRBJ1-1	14	CASSVTGANTEAFF	TGCGCCAGCAGCGTGACAGGGGCAAACACTGAAGCTTTCTTT
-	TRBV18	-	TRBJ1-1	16	CASSPIRGSENTEAFF	TGTGCCAGCTCACCAATAAGGGGCAGCGAGAACACTGAAGCTTTCTTT
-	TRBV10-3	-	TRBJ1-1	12	CAISGGGTEAFF	TGTGCCATCAGTGGGGGGGGCACTGAAGCTTTCTTT
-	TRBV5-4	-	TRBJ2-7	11	CASSSSYEQYF	TGTGCCAGCAGCTCGTCCTACGAGCAGTACTTC
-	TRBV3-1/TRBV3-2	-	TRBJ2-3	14	CASSQSGGTDTQYF	TGTGCCAGCAGCCAATCGGGGGGCACAGATACGCAGTATTTT
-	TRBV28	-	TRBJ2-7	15	CASSLPIGPLYEQYF	TGTGCCAGCAGTCTCCCAATTGGGCCTCTCTACGAGCAGTACTTC
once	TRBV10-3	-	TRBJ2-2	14	CATRGGGGAGELFF	TGTGCCACCAGGGGTGGGGGCGGTGCCGGGGAGCTGTTTTTT
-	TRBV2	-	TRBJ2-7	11	CASSEIDILYF	TGTGCCAGCAGTGAGATCGACATATTGTACTTC